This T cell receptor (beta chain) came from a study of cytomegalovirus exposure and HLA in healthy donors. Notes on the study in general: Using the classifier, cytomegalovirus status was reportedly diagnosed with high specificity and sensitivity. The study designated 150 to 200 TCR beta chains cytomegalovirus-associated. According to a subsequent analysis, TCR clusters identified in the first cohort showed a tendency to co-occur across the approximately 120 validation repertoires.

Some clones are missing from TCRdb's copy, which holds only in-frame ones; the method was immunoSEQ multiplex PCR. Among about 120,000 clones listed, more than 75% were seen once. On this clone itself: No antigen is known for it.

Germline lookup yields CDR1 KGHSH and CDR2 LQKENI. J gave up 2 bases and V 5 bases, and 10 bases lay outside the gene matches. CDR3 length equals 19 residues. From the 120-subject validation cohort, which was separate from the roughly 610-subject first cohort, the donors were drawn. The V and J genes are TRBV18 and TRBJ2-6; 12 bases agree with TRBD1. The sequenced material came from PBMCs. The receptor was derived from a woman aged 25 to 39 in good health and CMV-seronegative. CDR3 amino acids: CASSYSPGTGGTGANVLTF. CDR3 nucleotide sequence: TGTGCCAGCTCATACTCCCCCGGGACAGGGGGCACTGGGGCCAACGTCCTGACTTTC.